This T cell receptor beta chain comes out of a study of long-term antiretroviral therapy in people with HIV. Study-wide context: The 2015 immediate-ART recommendation was preceded by the earliest samples by about a decade. Findings of the study overall: Investigators report no available data on ART adherence, viral resistance or therapy changes. Blood specimens, gathered between about 2004 and 2017, were possibly obtained under older ART regimens.

The germline V gene has CDR1 GTSNPN and CDR2 SVGIG (reference sequence). This CDR3 has 13 amino acids. With 4 bases removed from V and 4 bases from J, the gap between germline ends came to 13 bases. It was version v3.0 of the immunoSEQ assay that was run at survey level. TCRdb keeps only in-frame clones here, not all; method: immunoSEQ multiplex PCR. The sample holds 37,000 or so clones, around three quarters seen once. Remarks on this clone: The target antigen is unknown.

The TCR originated in a man aged 25 to 40 with HIV. This material consisted of unsorted PBMCs, taken 3.4 years after starting antiretroviral therapy. The chain employs TRBV30 and TRBJ1-2; a weak D match, TRBD1 (5 bases). The CDR3 DNA reads TGTGCCTGGACCGTCGGGACGGGCTATGGCTACACCTTC. This gives the protein CAWTVGTGYGYTF.